This TCR beta chain was sequenced in a study of human T cells and chemical hapten exposure. Findings and limits, study-wide: With regard to DPC sensitization, TCRs above 1 in 1000 frequency did not change.

This CDR3 region has 15 residues. Per the germline V gene, CDR1 is MNHEY and CDR2 is SVGEGT. With 3 bases clipped from V and 6 bases from J, the junction kept 11 bases outside the gene matches. The study used a library that attached unique molecular identifiers to individual cDNA molecules. TCRdb called the RACE reads again in MiXCR, with one record for every CDR3 protein. The sample contains tens of thousands of distinct CDR3 sequences, 7% to 10% of which appear only once. Time point specified: patch test 1, 2 weeks after DPC sensitization. Stated treatment: therapeutic diphenylcyclopropenone sensitization with weekly scalp DPC. Alopecia patients between 18 and 70 years old and suitable for DPC were used as donors. This clonotype has a count of ten or more. Its antigen is unidentified.

The chain carries TRBV6-2 or TRBV6-3 and TRBJ2-7; 7 bases match TRBD1. This receptor was identified in a woman in her thirties or forties with alopecia areata. Some clones in this sample may be carry-over from other donors' samples. The sample was whole blood, taken in connection with sensitization to the hapten diphenylcyclopropenone (DPC). In nucleotides, the CDR3 is TGTGCCAGCAGTTATCTTAGCAGGGGGATCGGCGAGCAGTACTTC. Its protein product is CASSYLSRGIGEQYF.